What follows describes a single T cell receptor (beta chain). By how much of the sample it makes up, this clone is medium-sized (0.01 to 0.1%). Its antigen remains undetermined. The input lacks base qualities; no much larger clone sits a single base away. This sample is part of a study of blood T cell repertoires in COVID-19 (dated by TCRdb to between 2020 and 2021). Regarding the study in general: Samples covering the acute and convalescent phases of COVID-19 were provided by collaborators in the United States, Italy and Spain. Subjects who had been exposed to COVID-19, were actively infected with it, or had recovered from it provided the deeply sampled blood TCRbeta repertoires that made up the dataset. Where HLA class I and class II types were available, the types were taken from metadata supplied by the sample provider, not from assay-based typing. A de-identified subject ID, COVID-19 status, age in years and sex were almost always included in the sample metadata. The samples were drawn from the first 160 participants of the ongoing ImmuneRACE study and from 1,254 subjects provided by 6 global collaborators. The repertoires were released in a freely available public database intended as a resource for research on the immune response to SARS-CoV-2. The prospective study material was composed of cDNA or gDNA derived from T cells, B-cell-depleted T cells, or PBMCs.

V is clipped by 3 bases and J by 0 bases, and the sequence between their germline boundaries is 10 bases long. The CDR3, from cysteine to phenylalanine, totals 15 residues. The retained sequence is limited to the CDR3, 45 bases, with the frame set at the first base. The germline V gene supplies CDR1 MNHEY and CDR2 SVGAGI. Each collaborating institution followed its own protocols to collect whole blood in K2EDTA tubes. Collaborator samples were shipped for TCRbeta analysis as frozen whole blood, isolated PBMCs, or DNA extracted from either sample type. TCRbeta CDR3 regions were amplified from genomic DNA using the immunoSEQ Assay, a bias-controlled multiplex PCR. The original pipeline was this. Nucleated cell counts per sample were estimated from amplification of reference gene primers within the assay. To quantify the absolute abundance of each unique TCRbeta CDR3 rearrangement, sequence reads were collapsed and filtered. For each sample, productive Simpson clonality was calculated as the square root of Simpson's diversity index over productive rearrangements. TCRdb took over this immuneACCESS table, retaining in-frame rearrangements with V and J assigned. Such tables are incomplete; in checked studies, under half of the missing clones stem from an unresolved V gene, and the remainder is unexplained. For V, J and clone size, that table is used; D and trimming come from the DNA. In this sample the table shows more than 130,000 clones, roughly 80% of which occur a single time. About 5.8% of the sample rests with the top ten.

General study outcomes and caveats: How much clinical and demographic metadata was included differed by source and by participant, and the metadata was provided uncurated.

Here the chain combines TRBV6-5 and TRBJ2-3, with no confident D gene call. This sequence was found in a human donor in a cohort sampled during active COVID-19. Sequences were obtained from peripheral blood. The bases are TGTGCCAGCAGTTATACGGGTACTAGCACAGATACGCAGTATTTT. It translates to CASSYTGTSTDTQYF.